The source of this TCR beta chain is a study of blood T cell repertoires in COVID-19. Study as a whole: Sites across the United States, Italy and Spain contributed samples from acute and convalescent COVID-19.

Patients at the Seattle site were enrolled during active infection and followed longitudinally. The authors' processing: Quantification of nucleated cells was approximated via reference gene primer amplification. Sequencing used immunoSEQ multiplex PCR; TCRdb keeps in-frame clones, though not all of them. The DNA was the basis for D and trimming; V, J and clone size are from that table. Of fewer than 350,000 clones listed, about 91% were seen once; the top ten hold roughly 8.9%. The CDR3 sequence is 14 residues long. CDR1 is LGHNA, CDR2 YNFKEQ, per germline. V was shortened by 0 bases and J by 3 bases, with 5 bases between the two germline ends.

This chain joins TRBV4-2 and TRBJ2-2; D remains ambiguous. The sample consisted of peripheral blood. This receptor was identified in a man aged 25-45 years with COVID-19, enrolled during active disease. CDR3 nucleotide sequence: TGTGCCAGCAGCCAAGAACAGCACACCGGGGAGCTGTTTTTT. Translated, it gives CASSQEQHTGELFF.